This T cell receptor beta chain was recovered during a study of blood T cells in healthy people across ages. This clonotype was picked up a small number of times. Its antigen is unidentified. V was pared by 3 bases and J by 3 bases, with 6 bases between. This CDR3 is built from 12 residues. Primed by a sample-barcoded 5' primer and a J-beta primer mix, a second PCR proceeded for 7 to 11 cycles. MiXCR was run by TCRdb on the 5' RACE reads, yielding one entry per CDR3 protein. This repertoire shows around 1.5 million distinct CDR3 sequences, roughly 32% found once; its top ten account for over 9%. Overall study findings and caveats: A greater number of naive CD4+ cells and higher diversity distinguished long-lived donors from aged donors.

Input material: blood. The source is a woman aged 25-40 years in good health. The chain has TRBV12-3 or TRBV12-4 and TRBJ2-7; D unclear. DNA for the CDR3: TGTGCCAGCAGTTTTGAGTTCTACGAGCAGTACTTC. Translating it yields CASSFEFYEQYF.